This TCR beta chain was captured in a study of cytomegalovirus exposure and HLA in healthy donors. Germline V gene lookup returns CDR1 MNHEY and CDR2 SMNVEV (reference sequence). The CDR3 covers 13 residues. Remarks on this clone: No antigen is known for it.

Study-wide points: Researchers reported in a later analysis that a missense DCLRE1C variant was tied to TCR beta V- and J-gene trimming. TCR beta chains numbering some 160 were designated cytomegalovirus-associated.

Use of 60 Vbeta and 13 Jbeta primers characterized the PCR. Generated by immunoSEQ multiplex PCR, the TCRdb table keeps only in-frame clones and is missing some. Of more than 90,000 clones listed, 82% were seen once; the top ten hold roughly 3.8%. Material: PBMCs. The sequence was collected from a man aged 50 to 59 in good health and CMV-seronegative. V and J are TRBV27 and TRBJ2-5, with D unresolved. The J call is in doubt because the DNA end fits TRBJ2-7 better. CDR3 sequence reads: CASSLGPPYEQYF. DNA for the CDR3: TGTGCCAGCAGTTTAGGGCCGCCCTACGAGCAGTACTTC.